This TCR beta chain was identified in a study of OX40 agonist ivuxolimab in advanced cancers. Study at large: Across the patients, intravenous ivuxolimab was delivered every 2 weeks at 0.01 to 10 mg/kg. Partial responses were seen in three patients, one with hepatocellular carcinoma and two with cutaneous melanoma.

If patients had autoimmune disease history or systemic immunosuppression, they were excluded. Using immunoSEQ multiplex PCR, the repertoire was profiled, and TCRdb retains in-frame clones only, with some absent. The sample records 55,000 to 70,000 clones, 70% to 90% being singletons. This CDR3 comprises 18 residues. In germline, CDR1 is SGHDN, CDR2 FVKESK. The V end was cut by 0 bases, the J end by 4 bases, with 22 bases between. The source was CD4+ or CD8+ T cells sorted from blood, collected in a trial of the OX40 agonist ivuxolimab. The V call is TRBV14, the J call TRBJ2-7; D uncertain. The clonotype comes from an adult with an advanced solid tumor such as melanoma, head and neck, liver or kidney cancer. The CDR3 region has the DNA TGTGCCAGCAGCCAAGAGTTAAGTTCACAGTCTGGAGTTTACGAGCAGTACTTC. Translating it yields CASSQELSSQSGVYEQYF.